These 2 T cell receptor beta chains share one sample of origin, sequenced in a study of naive and memory T cell subsets. TCR cDNA received a 3' ligated oligonucleotide that carried a UMI. Ligated cDNA underwent four rounds of PCR with nested alpha and beta constant region primers and SP2. TCRdb reprocessed the 5' RACE reads via MiXCR and lists one record per CDR3 protein. Among more than 50,000 distinct CDR3 sequences listed, about 7% were seen once. These receptor sequences come from a male donor in good health.

This clonotype appeared many times. This sequence joins TRBV16 and TRBJ1-6; weak D call: TRBD1 (5 bases). Trimming removed 6 bases at V and 10 bases at J, with 19 bases between. The germline CDR1 and CDR2 sequences are KGHSY and FQNENV. This CDR3 has 15 residues. In nucleotides, the CDR3 is TGTGCCAGCAGTCCCGGGACCAGCCCATTCTCACCCCTCCACTTT. It yields the protein CASSPGTSPFSPLHF.

This clonotype was seen ten or more times. The rearrangement joins TRBV6-5 to TRBJ2-5, with no clear D. V shed 6 bases and J shed 0 bases, with 5 bases lying between them. The CDR3 spans 12 residues. CDR1 and CDR2 from the germline V gene are MNHEY and SVGAGI. CDR3 loop: CASRQNQETQYF. The CDR3 bases are TGTGCCAGCAGACAGAACCAAGAGACCCAGTACTTC.